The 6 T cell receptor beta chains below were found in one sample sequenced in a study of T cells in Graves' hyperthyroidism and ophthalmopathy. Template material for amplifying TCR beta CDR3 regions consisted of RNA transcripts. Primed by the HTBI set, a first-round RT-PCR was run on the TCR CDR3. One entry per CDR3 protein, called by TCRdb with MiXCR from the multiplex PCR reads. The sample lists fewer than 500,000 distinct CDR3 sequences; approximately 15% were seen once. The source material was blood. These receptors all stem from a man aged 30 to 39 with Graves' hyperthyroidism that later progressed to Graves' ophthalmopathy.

In nucleotides, the CDR3 is TGTGCCAGCAGCGAAAGGGACAGGGGCCGCATCACAGATACGCAGTATTTT. It translates to CASSERDRGRITDTQYF. The V gene is TRBV7-9, the J gene TRBJ2-3, with 10 nucleotides matching TRBD1. This CDR3 is built from 17 residues. V lost 5 bases and J lost 2; bases outside the gene matches: 10. Germline V CDR1 and CDR2: SEHNR, FQNEAQ (reference sequence).

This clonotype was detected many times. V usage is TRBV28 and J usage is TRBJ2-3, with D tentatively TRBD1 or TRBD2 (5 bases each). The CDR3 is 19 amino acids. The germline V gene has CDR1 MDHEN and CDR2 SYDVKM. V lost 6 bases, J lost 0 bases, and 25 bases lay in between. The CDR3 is CASSPWGIRDATSTDTQYF. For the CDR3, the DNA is TGTGCCAGCAGCCCTTGGGGGATCCGGGACGCCACTAGCACAGATACGCAGTATTTT.

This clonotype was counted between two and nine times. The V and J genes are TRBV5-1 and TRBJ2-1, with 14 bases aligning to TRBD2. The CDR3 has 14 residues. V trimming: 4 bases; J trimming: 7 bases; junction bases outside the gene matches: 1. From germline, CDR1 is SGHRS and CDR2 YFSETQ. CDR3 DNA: TGCGCCAGCAGCGGGACTAGCGGGGGAAATGAGCAGTTCTTC. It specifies CASSGTSGGNEQFF.

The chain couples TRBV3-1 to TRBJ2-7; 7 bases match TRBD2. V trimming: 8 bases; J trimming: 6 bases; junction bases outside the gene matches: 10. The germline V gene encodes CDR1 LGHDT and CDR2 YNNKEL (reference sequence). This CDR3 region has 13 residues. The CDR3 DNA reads TGTGCCAGCTGCGGGGGACGAACCCTCGAGCAGTACTTC. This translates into CASCGGRTLEQYF.

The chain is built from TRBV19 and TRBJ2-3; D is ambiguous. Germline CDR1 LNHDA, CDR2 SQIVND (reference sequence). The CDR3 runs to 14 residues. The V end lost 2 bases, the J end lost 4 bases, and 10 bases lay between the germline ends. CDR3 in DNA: TGTGCCAGTAGTATATCGTTGGGCCCAGATACGCAGTATTTT. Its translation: CASSISLGPDTQYF. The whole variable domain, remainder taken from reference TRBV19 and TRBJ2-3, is DGGITQSPKYLFRKEGQNVTLSCEQNLNHDAMYWYRQDPGQGLRLIYYSQIVNDFQKGDIAEGYSVSREKKESFPLTVTSAQKNPTAFYLCASSISLGPDTQYFGPGTRLTVL.

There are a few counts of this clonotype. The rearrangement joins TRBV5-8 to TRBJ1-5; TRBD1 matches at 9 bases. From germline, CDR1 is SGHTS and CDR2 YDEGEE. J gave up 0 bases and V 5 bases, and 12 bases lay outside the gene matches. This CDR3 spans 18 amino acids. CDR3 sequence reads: CASSRRDRAFYSNQPQHF. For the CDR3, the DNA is TGTGCCAGCAGTCGTCGGGACAGGGCCTTCTATAGCAATCAGCCCCAGCATTTT.